These 20 T cell receptor beta chains originate from one sample sequenced in a study of identical twins. TCRdb re-called the 5' RACE reads with MiXCR, one entry per CDR3 protein. The repertoire includes around 960,000 distinct CDR3 sequences, about 12% of them detected once, and around 1.5% sits in the top ten. These data were also reused for a study on yellow fever vaccine responses in identical twins.

Sample: PBMCs. All receptors derive from a woman aged 18-29 years in good health.

This clonotype was seen a handful of times. The CDR3 is CASSPTWGGETQYF. The CDR3 DNA sequence: TGCGCCAGCAGCCCGACGTGGGGGGGAGAGACCCAGTACTTC. The rearrangement joins TRBV5-1 to TRBJ2-5; TRBD2 matches at 7 bases. The CDR3 is 14 amino acids. The junction had 7 bases not matched to a gene; V was cut back by 4 bases and J by 4 bases. Germline V gene sequence: CDR1 SGHRS, CDR2 YFSETQ.

This clonotype was observed a single time. The J gene is TRBJ2-7, the V gene TRBV20-1; possibly TRBD2 for D (5 bases). The germline gives CDR1 DFQATT, CDR2 SNEGSKA (reference sequence). The germline V and J ends were trimmed by 6 bases and 3 bases, with 15 bases remaining between them. CDR3 length: 13 amino acids. CDR3 amino acids: CSALDGVGYEQYF. The CDR3 region has the DNA TGCAGTGCACTGGACGGGGTCGGCTACGAGCAGTACTTC.

The rearrangement links TRBV3-1 to TRBJ2-7; 10 bases map to TRBD1. The junction had 9 bases not matched to a gene; V was cut back by 0 bases and J by 4 bases. This CDR3 is 17 amino acids long. Looked up from germline, CDR1 is LGHDT and CDR2 is YNNKEL (reference sequence). The CDR3 DNA follows: TGTGCCAGCAGCCAAGATCTCCCCGGACAGGGGGTGTACGAGCAGTACTTC. Translation: CASSQDLPGQGVYEQYF.

This clonotype has a handful of counts. V and J are TRBV21-1 and TRBJ2-3; the table's D call, TRBD2, was not checked against the DNA. TRBV21-1 represents a pseudogene. The CDR3 runs 17 residues. The DNA for the CDR3 is TGTGCCAGCAGCAAATACCGCGGGGGGACCTACACAGATACGCAGTATTTT. It is translated as CASSKYRGGTYTDTQYF.

This clonotype was counted once. V is TRBV7-8 and J is TRBJ2-7; D may be TRBD1 or TRBD2 (5 bases each). Germline V gives CDR1 SGHVS, CDR2 FQNEAQ. CDR3 length: 14 residues. Deletions cut 3 bases from V and 7 bases from J, with 16 bases between. The CDR3 DNA follows: TGTGCCAGCAGCTTCGGGACCGCTGGGAGTGAGCAGTACGTC. Translating it yields CASSFGTAGSEQYV.

The V and J genes are TRBV28 and TRBJ2-2, with D unclear. V lost 3 bases and J lost 6, with 8 bases in between. This CDR3 is 13 amino acids long. Germline assignment: CDR1 MDHEN and CDR2 SYDVKM. The CDR3, as DNA: TGTGCCAGCAGTTTGTCCCGGGCCGGGGAGCTGTTTTTT. Translated: CASSLSRAGELFF.

V is TRBV12-3 or TRBV12-4 and J is TRBJ2-4; D might be TRBD1 (6 bases). CDR3 length: 15 amino acids. V was shortened by 6 bases and J by 0 bases, with 12 bases between the two germline ends. The CDR3, as DNA: TGTGCCAGCAGCCTGGACAGTGTAGCCAAAAACATTCAGTACTTC. It encodes CASSLDSVAKNIQYF.

Only a few counts were recorded for this clonotype. The chain has TRBV6-5 and TRBJ1-3; possibly TRBD1 for D (5 bases). Trimming removed 8 bases from V and 0 bases from J, with 8 bases in between. The CDR3 contains 13 residues. Germline CDR1 MNHEY, CDR2 SVGAGI. This chain's CDR3 is CASVGGSGNTIYF. The CDR3 nucleotides are TGTGCCAGCGTTGGGGGCTCTGGAAACACCATATATTTT.

The genes are TRBV11-2 and TRBJ2-3, with TRBD2 matching over 8 bases. Trimming cost V 5 bases and J 5 bases; bases outside gene matches: 6. Germline CDR1 and CDR2: SGHAT and FQNNGV. This CDR3 is built from 14 residues. In DNA form, the CDR3 reads TGTGCCAGCAGCCCATCGGGGGGGCAAGATACGCAGTATTTT. It yields the protein CASSPSGGQDTQYF.

The chain combines TRBV6-1 with TRBJ2-7, with D unclear. The length of the CDR3 is 14 residues. Germline values: CDR1 MNHNS, CDR2 SASEGT. V lost 2 bases, J lost 0 bases, and 8 bases lay in between. This CDR3 is CASSESRYSYEQYV. CDR3 sequence (DNA): TGTGCCAGCAGTGAAAGCAGGTACTCCTACGAGCAGTACGTC.

Written as DNA, the CDR3 is TGTGCCAGAGGACTAGCGGGAGGGGAGACCCAGTACTTC. It specifies CARGLAGGETQYF. V is TRBV2 and J is TRBJ2-5; TRBD2 agrees at 15 bases. This CDR3 has 13 residues. Germline CDR1 and CDR2: SNHLY and FYNNEI. After removal of 9 bases from V and 5 bases from J, the junction contained 1 base not matched to a gene.

This clonotype was recorded a few times. V is TRBV20-1 and J is TRBJ2-7; no clear D gene. The V gene lost 0 bases and the J gene lost 0 bases, with 9 bases spanning the gap. The germline gives CDR1 DFQATT, CDR2 SNEGSKA (reference sequence). The CDR3 totals 14 residues. DNA for the CDR3: TGCAGTGCTAGAGACAGGCGTCGCTCCTACGAGCAGTACGTC. Translating it yields CSARDRRRSYEQYV.

The J gene is TRBJ2-6, the V gene TRBV11-2; no clear D gene. The germline V gene has CDR1 SGHAT and CDR2 FQNNGV. This CDR3 has 16 amino acids. Trimming shortened V by 5 bases and J by 1 base, and 12 bases separated the two germline ends. CDR3 sequence reads: CASSAFSVSGANVLTF. The CDR3 DNA follows: TGTGCCAGCAGCGCGTTCAGTGTATCTGGGGCCAACGTCCTGACTTTC.

The chain has TRBV12-3 or TRBV12-4 and TRBJ2-2; 10 bases agree with TRBD1. The CDR3 spans 20 residues. Germline trimming cut 6 bases from V and 7 bases from J; bases unmatched to any gene: 23. The CDR3 DNA follows: TGTGCCAGCAGCCCCGGGGGGGGGACAGGGGACCTTAAGCGTGGCGGGGAGCTGTTTTTT. Translating gives CASSPGGGTGDLKRGGELFF.

This clonotype was counted only a few times. The rearrangement joins TRBV12-3 or TRBV12-4 to TRBJ2-1; 7 bases agree with TRBD1. The junction had 9 bases not matched to a gene; V was cut back by 6 bases and J by 7 bases. The CDR3 extends over 14 amino acids. CDR3 nucleotides: TGTGCCAGCAGGCGACAGGGTGCATCGAATGAGCAGTTCTTC. Translation: CASRRQGASNEQFF.

V usage is TRBV5-6 and J usage is TRBJ2-5; 14 bases align to TRBD2. V shed 4 bases, J shed 1 base, and the junction held 15 bases outside the gene matches. The CDR3 covers 20 residues. Germline loops: CDR1 SGHDT, CDR2 YYEEEE. CDR3 region: CASSHNTGTSGRFGQETQYF. CDR3 DNA sequence: TGTGCCAGCAGCCATAATACCGGGACTAGCGGGAGATTTGGCCAAGAGACCCAGTACTTC. Drawing the rest from reference TRBV5-6 and TRBJ2-5, the complete variable domain is DAGVTQSPTHLIKTRGQQVTLRCSPKSGHDTVSWYQQALGQGPQFIFQYYEEEERQRGNFPDRFSGHQFPNYSSELNVNALLLGDSALYLCASSHNTGTSGRFGQETQYFGPGTRLLVL.

The V call is TRBV4-1, the J call TRBJ1-5, with TRBD1 as a possible D gene (5 bases). Deletions cut 4 bases from V and 4 bases from J, with 14 bases between. The CDR3 consists of 15 residues. Germline CDR1 and CDR2: MGHRA and YSYEKL. This chain's CDR3 is CASSLGIWGNQPQHF. CDR3 DNA sequence: TGCGCCAGCAGCCTAGGAATCTGGGGGAATCAGCCCCAGCATTTT.

This clonotype was counted many times. The chain has TRBV12-3 or TRBV12-4 and TRBJ1-2; D gene unclear. The CDR3 totals 14 residues. Trimming removed 2 bases at V and 7 bases at J, with 14 bases between. Written as DNA, the CDR3 is TGTGCCAGCAGTTTAAGGCAGGCGCGAGGTGGCTACACCTTC. Amino acid sequence: CASSLRQARGGYTF.

This clonotype was counted a few times. The chain is built from TRBV5-1 and TRBJ2-1; D ambiguous. Germline-derived CDR1 and CDR2 are SGHRS and YFSETQ. This CDR3 has 11 residues. The germline V and J ends were trimmed by 7 bases and 9 bases, with 11 bases remaining between them. The CDR3 DNA reads TGCGCCAGCTCGAGTTTATCTGAGCAGTTCTTC. It is translated as CASSSLSEQFF. The full variable domain, in which reference TRBV5-1 and TRBJ2-1 provide the parts outside the CDR3, is KAGVTQTPRYLIKTRGQQVTLSCSPISGHRSVSWYQQTPGQGLQFLFEYFSETQRNKGNFPGRFSGRQFSNSRSEMNVSTLELGDSALYLCASSSLSEQFFGPGTRLTVL.

The chain is built from TRBV5-6 and TRBJ2-7, with D perhaps being TRBD1 or TRBD2 (6 bases each). V was clipped by 1 base and J by 4 bases, with 12 bases between them. The CDR3 sequence is 14 residues long. CDR1 SGHDT and CDR2 YYEEEE come from the germline V gene. The DNA for the CDR3 is TGTGCCAGCAGCTTGTGGGGGGCCGTATACGAGCAGTACGTC. It translates to CASSLWGAVYEQYV.